The subject of this entry is one T cell receptor beta chain. The target antigen is unknown. The sample comes from a study of shared clonotypes between healthy human individuals. Germline loops: CDR1 MDHEN, CDR2 SYDVKM. Unmatched junction bases numbered 3, after V lost 8 bases and J lost 3 bases. The CDR3 is 13 residues long. Findings and caveats of the study: The researchers took only blood, and tissue repertoires probably look different.

TCRdb keeps only in-frame clones here, not all; method: immunoSEQ multiplex PCR. Of some 470,000 clones listed, approximately 80% are singletons. The sequenced sample was PBMCs. This rearrangement joins TRBV28 to TRBJ2-5, with 10 positions matching TRBD2. This receptor was taken from a middle-aged woman in good health. Some clones in this sample may be carry-over from other donors' samples. The CDR3 DNA is TGTGCCAGCGAAGCGGGAGGGAAAGAGACCCAGTACTTC. Translated, it gives CASEAGGKETQYF.